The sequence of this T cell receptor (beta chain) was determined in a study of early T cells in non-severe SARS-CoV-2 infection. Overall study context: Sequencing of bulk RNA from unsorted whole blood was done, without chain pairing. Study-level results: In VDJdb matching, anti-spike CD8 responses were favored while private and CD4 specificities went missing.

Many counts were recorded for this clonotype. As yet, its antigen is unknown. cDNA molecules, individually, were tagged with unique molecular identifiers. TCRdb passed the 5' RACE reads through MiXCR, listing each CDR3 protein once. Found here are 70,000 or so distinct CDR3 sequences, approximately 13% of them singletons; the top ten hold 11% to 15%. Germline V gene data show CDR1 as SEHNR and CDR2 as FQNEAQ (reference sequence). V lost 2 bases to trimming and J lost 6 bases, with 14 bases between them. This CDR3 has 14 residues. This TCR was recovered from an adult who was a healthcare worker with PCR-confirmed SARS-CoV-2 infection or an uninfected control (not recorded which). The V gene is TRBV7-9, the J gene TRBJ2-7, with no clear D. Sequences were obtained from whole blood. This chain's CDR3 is CASSLMRSTSEQYF. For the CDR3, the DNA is TGTGCCAGCAGCTTAATGCGGAGTACTTCCGAGCAGTACTTC.